The 2 T cell receptor beta chains given below trace back to one sample, sequenced in a study of cytomegalovirus exposure and HLA in healthy donors. Vbeta (60) and Jbeta (13) primers were used in the PCR. Assay: immunoSEQ multiplex PCR; the TCRdb copy retains only in-frame clones and omits some. The table has some 190,000 clones, around 88% seen once; the top ten hold around 1.6%. The specimen was PBMCs. Receptors originate from a man aged 40-49 years in good health and CMV-seropositive.

The chain recombines TRBV5-1 with TRBJ2-1, with 9 bases matching TRBD2. The CDR3 runs to 16 residues. Germline V CDR1 and CDR2: SGHRS, YFSETQ. J gave up 8 bases and V 0 bases, and 9 bases lay outside the gene matches. CDR3 loop: CASSLAPSGNEDEQFF. The CDR3 DNA reads as TGCGCCAGCAGCTTGGCCCCTAGCGGGAATGAGGATGAGCAGTTCTTC.

A few counts support this clone. V and J are TRBV5-4 and TRBJ1-3; a weak D match, TRBD1 (6 bases). The V and J ends lost 4 bases and 0 bases respectively, with 20 bases between them. CDR1 is SGHNT and CDR2 is YYREEE in the germline V gene (reference sequence). CDR3 length: 18 amino acids. The CDR3 DNA reads TGTGCCAGCAGCCCACCATACTCGGGACAAGACTCTGGAAACACCATATATTTT. Translated: CASSPPYSGQDSGNTIYF.